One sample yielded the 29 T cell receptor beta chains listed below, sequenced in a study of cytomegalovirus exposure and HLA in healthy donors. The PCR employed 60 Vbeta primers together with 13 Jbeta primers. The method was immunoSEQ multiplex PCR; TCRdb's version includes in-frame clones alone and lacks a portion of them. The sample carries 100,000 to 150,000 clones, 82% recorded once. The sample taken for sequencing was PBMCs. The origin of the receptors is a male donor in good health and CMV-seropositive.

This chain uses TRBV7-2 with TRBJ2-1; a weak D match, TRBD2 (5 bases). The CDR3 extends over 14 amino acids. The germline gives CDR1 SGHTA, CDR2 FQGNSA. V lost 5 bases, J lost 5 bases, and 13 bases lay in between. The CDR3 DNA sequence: TGTGCCAGCAGCCAATATACTAGTGACAATGAGCAGTTCTTC. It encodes CASSQYTSDNEQFF. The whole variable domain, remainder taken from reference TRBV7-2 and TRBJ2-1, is GAGVSQSPSNKVTEKGKDVELRCDPISGHTALYWYRQSLGQGLEFLIYFQGNSAPDKSGLPSDRFSAERTGGSVSTLTIQRTQQEDSAVYLCASSQYTSDNEQFFGPGTRLTVL.

DNA for the CDR3: TGTGCCAGCAGCCGACAGCAGATCACAGATACGCAGTATTTT. The encoded protein is CASSRQQITDTQYF. The chain employs TRBV14 and TRBJ2-3; D is possibly TRBD1 (5 bases). V gave up 4 bases and J gave up 2 bases, with 10 bases separating them. The CDR3 is made up of 14 amino acids. CDR1 and CDR2 from the germline V gene are SGHDN and FVKESK.

CDR3 protein: CATSGGYYGYTF. The DNA of the CDR3 is TGTGCCACCTCAGGAGGGTACTATGGCTACACCTTC. This rearrangement joins TRBV19 to TRBJ1-2; D unresolved. The CDR3 consists of 12 residues. Looked up from germline, CDR1 is LNHDA and CDR2 is SQIVND (reference sequence). Deletions cut 10 bases from V and 3 bases from J, with 12 bases between.

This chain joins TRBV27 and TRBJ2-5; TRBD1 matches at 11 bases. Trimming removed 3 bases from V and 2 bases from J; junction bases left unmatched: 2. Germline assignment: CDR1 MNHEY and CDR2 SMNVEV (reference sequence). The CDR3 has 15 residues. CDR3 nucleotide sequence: TGTGCCAGCAGTTTCGGGACAGGGGGTCAAGAGACCCAGTACTTC. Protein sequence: CASSFGTGGQETQYF.

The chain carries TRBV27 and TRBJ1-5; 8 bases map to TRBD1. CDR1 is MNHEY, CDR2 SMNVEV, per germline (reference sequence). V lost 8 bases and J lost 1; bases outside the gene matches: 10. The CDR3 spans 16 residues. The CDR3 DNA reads TGTGCCAGCCGCCTAAGGACAGGGTTGAGCAATCAGCCCCAGCATTTT. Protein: CASRLRTGLSNQPQHF.

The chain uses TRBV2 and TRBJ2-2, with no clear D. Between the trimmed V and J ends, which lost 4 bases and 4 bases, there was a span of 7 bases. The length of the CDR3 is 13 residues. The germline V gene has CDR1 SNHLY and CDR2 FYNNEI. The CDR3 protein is CASSVQFTGELFF. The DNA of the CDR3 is TGTGCCAGCAGTGTGCAGTTCACCGGGGAGCTGTTTTTT.

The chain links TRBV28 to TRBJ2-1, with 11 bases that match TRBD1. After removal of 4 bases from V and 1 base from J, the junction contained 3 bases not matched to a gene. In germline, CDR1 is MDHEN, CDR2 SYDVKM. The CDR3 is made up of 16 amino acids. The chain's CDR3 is CASSWTGGKSYNEQFF. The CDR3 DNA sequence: TGTGCCAGCAGTTGGACAGGGGGCAAATCCTACAATGAGCAGTTCTTC.

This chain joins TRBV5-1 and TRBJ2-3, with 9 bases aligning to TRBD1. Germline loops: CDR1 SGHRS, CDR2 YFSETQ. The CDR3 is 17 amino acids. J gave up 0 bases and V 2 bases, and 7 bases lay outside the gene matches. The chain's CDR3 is CASSLNRGLASTDTQYF. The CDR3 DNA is TGCGCCAGCAGCTTAAACAGGGGGCTAGCTAGCACAGATACGCAGTATTTT.

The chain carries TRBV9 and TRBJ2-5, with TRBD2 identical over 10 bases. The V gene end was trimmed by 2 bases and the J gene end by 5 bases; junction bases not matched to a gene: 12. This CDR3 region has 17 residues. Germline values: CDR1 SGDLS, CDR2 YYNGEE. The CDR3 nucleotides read TGTGCCAGCAGCGTGAGGCCCCTAGCGGGAGAGGAGGAGACCCAGTACTTC. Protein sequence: CASSVRPLAGEEETQYF. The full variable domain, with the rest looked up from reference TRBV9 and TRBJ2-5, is DSGVTQTPKHLITATGQRVTLRCSPRSGDLSVYWYQQSLDQGLQFLIQYYNGEERAKGNILERFSAQQFPDLHSELNLSSLELGDSALYFCASSVRPLAGEEETQYFGPGTRLLVL.

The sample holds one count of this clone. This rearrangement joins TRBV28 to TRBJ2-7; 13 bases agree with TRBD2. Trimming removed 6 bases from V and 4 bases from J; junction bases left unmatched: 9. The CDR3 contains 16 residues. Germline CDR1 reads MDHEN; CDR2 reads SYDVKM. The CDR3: CASRGLAGSSGYEQYF. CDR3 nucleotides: TGTGCCAGCAGGGGACTAGCGGGATCTTCTGGTTACGAGCAGTACTTC.

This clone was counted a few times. Here the CDR3 DNA reads TGTGCCAGCTCAAGAGGGCCAGGCCAAGAGACCCAGTACTTC. Its protein product is CASSRGPGQETQYF. The genes are TRBV28 and TRBJ2-5; D is possibly TRBD2 (5 bases). There are 14 residues in the CDR3. Looked up from germline, CDR1 is MDHEN and CDR2 is SYDVKM. V was pared by 8 bases and J by 1 base, with 14 bases between.

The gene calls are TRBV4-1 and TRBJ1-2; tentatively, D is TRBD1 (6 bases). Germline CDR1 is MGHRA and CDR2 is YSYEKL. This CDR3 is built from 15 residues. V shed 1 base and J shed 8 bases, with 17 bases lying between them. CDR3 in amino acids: CASSQGDRTVGGYTF. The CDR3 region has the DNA TGCGCCAGCAGCCAAGGAGACAGGACCGTGGGGGGCTACACCTTC.

The CDR3 sequence: CASSIDPGGSLQAFF. The CDR3 nucleotides are TGTGCCAGTAGTATAGATCCCGGAGGGAGCTTACAAGCTTTCTTT. This chain joins TRBV19 and TRBJ1-1, with D uncertain. V was cut by 0 bases and J by 9 bases, with 17 bases left in between. Germline V lookup: CDR1 LNHDA, CDR2 SQIVND (reference sequence). The CDR3 runs to 15 residues.

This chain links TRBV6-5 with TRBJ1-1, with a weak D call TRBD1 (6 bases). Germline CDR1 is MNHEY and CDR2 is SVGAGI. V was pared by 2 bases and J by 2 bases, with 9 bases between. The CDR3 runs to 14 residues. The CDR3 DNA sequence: TGTGCCAGCAGTTACCAGGACAGCAACACTGAAGCTTTCTTT. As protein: CASSYQDSNTEAFF.

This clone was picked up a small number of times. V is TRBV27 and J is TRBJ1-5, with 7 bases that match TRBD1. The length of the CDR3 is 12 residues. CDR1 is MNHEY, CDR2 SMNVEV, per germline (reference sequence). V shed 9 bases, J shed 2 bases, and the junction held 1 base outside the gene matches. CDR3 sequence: CASGQGNQPQHF. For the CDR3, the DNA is TGTGCCAGTGGACAGGGCAATCAGCCCCAGCATTTT.

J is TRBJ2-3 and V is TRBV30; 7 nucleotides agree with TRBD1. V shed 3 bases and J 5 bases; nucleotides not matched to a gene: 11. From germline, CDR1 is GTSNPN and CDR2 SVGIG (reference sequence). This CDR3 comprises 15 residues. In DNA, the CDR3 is TGTGCCTGGAGCGGAATAGGGACAGAATTAGATACGCAGTATTTT. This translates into CAWSGIGTELDTQYF.

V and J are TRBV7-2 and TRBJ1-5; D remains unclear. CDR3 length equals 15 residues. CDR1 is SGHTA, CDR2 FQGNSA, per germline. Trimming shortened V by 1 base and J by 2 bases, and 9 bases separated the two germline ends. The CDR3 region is CASSLVAAGNQPQHF. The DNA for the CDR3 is TGTGCCAGCAGCTTAGTGGCAGCGGGCAATCAGCCCCAGCATTTT.

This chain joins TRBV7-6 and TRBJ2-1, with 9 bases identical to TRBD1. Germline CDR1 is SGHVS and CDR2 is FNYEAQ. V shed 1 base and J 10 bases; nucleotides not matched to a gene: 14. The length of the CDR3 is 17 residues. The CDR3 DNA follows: TGTGCCAGCAGCTTAGGCCTACCGGGACAGGGTAAAGGCGAGCAGTTCTTC. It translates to CASSLGLPGQGKGEQFF.

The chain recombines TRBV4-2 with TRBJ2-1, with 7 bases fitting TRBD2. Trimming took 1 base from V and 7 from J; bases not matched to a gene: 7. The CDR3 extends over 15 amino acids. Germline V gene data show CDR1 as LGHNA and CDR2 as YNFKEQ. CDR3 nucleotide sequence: TGTGCCAGCAGCCAAGGTCTAGCGGCCTTAAATGAGCAGTTCTTC. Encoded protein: CASSQGLAALNEQFF.

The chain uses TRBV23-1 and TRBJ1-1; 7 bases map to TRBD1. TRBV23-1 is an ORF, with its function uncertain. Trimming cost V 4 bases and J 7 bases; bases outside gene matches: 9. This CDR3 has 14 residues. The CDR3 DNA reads TGCGCCAGCAGTCTAACAGGGGATGTCATTGAAGCTTTCTTT. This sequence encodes CASSLTGDVIEAFF.

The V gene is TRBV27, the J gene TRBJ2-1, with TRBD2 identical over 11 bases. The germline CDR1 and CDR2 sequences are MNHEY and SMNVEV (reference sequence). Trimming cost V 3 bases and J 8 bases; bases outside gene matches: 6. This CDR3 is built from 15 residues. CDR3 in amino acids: CASSFSVAGGDEQFF. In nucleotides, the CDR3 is TGTGCCAGCAGTTTCTCGGTAGCGGGAGGGGATGAGCAGTTCTTC.

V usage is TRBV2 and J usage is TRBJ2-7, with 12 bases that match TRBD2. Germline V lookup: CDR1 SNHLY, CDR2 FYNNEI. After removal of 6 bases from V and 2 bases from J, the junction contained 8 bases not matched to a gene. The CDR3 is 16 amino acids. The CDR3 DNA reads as TGTGCCAGCAGCTTAAGACTAGCGGGAGCACCCTACGAGCAGTACTTC. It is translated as CASSLRLAGAPYEQYF.

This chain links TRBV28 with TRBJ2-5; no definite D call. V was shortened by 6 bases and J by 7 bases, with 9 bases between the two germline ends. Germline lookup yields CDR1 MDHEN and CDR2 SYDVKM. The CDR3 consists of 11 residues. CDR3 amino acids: CASREKRTQYF. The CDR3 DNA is TGTGCCAGCAGAGAGAAGCGGACCCAGTACTTC.

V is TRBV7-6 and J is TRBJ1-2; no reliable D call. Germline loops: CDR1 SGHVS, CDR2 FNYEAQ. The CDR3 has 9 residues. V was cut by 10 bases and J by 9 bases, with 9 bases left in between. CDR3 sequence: CAMRWRYTF. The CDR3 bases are TGTGCCATGAGGTGGCGCTACACCTTC.

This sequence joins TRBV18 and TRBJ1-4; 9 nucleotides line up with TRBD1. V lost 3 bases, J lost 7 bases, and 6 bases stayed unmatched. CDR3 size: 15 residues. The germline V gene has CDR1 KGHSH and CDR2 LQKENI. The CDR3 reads CASSPGQGTREKLFF. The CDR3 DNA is TGTGCCAGCTCACCTGGACAGGGGACGCGTGAAAAACTGTTTTTT.

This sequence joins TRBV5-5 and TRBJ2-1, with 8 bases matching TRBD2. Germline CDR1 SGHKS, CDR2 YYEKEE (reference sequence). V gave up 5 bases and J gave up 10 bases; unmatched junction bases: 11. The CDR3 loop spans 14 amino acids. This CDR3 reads CASRPGLEVVEQFF. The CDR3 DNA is TGTGCCAGCAGACCGGGACTAGAGGTCGTCGAGCAGTTCTTC.

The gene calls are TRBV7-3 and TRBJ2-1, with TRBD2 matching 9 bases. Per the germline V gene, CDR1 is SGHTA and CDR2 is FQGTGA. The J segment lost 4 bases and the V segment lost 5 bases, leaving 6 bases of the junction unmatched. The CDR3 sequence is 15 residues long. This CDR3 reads CASSGAGGPYNEQFF. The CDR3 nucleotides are TGTGCCAGCAGCGGAGCGGGAGGCCCTTACAATGAGCAGTTCTTC.

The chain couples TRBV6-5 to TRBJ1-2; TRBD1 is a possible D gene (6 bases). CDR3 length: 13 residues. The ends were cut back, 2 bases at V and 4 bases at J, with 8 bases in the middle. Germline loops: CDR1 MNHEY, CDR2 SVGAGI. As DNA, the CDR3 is TGTGCCAGCAGTTACCCGGACAGCTATGGCTACACCTTC. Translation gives CASSYPDSYGYTF.

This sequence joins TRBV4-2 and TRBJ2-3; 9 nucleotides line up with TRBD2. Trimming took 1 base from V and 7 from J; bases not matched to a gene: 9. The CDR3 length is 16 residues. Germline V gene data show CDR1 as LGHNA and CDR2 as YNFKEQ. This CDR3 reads CASSQASGRRGNTQYF. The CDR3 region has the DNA TGTGCCAGCAGCCAAGCCAGCGGGAGGCGGGGGAATACGCAGTATTTT.